A selection of T cell receptor beta chains follows, all from one sample in a study of control samples from healthy donors and cancer patients. Clones were read by immunoSEQ multiplex PCR, and TCRdb kept only the in-frame ones, dropping some. The sample includes 130,000 or so clones, about 89% seen only once; the top ten take roughly 43%. The sample consisted of blood. The receptor source for this set is a man over 45 in good health. Each CDR3 is given with its conserved first and last residue. A D gene is named only where the DNA matches it firmly. Only part of the rows carry a size: once, few, many, or a class if the clone is expanded.

TRBV28	NA	TRBJ1-1	TRBD1	CASNPTGSMNTEAFF	TGTGCCAGCAATCCGACAGGGTCTATGAACACTGAAGCTTTCTTT
TRBV10-3	few	TRBJ2-3	TRBD2	CAISPQGRGGTDTQYF	TGTGCCATCAGCCCCCAAGGCCGGGGGGGCACAGATACGCAGTATTTT
TRBV7-6	NA	TRBJ2-1	NA	CASTAGTAYNEQFF	TGTGCCAGCACCGCCGGGACGGCCTACAATGAGCAGTTCTTC
TRBV18	NA	TRBJ1-5	TRBD1	CASSPGQGNQPQHF	TGTGCCAGCTCACCGGGACAGGGCAATCAGCCCCAGCATTTT
TRBV3-1/TRBV3-2	few	TRBJ1-6	NA	CASSQDRMFLHF	TGTGCCAGCAGCCAAGATCGCATGTTCCTCCACTTT
TRBV19	NA	TRBJ1-5	NA	CASSSWGDQPQHF	TGTGCCAGTAGTTCCTGGGGTGATCAGCCCCAGCATTTT
TRBV5-3	few	TRBJ1-1	NA	CARSWNTEAFF	TGTGCCAGAAGCTGGAACACTGAAGCTTTCTTT
TRBV30	NA	TRBJ1-1	NA	CAWTDGVNTEAFF	TGTGCCTGGACGGACGGAGTGAACACTGAAGCTTTCTTT
TRBV2	NA	TRBJ1-3	NA	CASSFRGSGNTIYF	TGTGCCAGCAGTTTCAGGGGATCCGGAAACACCATATATTTT
TRBV9	once	TRBJ1-2	TRBD1	CASSVGDSRYGYTF	TGTGCCAGCAGCGTAGGGGACAGTCGCTATGGCTACACCTTC
TRBV18	NA	TRBJ1-1	NA	CATKGQGAGEAFF	TGTGCCACCAAAGGACAAGGGGCTGGGGAAGCTTTCTTT
TRBV5-1	NA	TRBJ1-3	NA	CASSLVPRSGNTIYF	TGCGCCAGCAGCTTGGTACCGAGGTCGGGAAACACCATATATTTT
TRBV4-1	NA	TRBJ1-1	NA	CASSPSSDRNTEAFF	TGCGCCAGCAGCCCTTCTTCGGACAGGAACACTGAAGCTTTCTTT
TRBV2	NA	TRBJ2-3	NA	CASSEEVGDTQYF	TGTGCCAGCAGTGAAGAGGTGGGGGATACGCAGTATTTT
TRBV25-1	NA	TRBJ2-1	NA	CASSPDRGPYNEQFF	TGTGCCAGCAGCCCTGACCGGGGCCCATACAATGAGCAGTTCTTC
TRBV7-2	NA	TRBJ1-2	NA	CASSLYRDDGYTF	TGTGCCAGCAGCTTATACAGGGATGATGGCTACACCTTC
TRBV18	NA	TRBJ1-5	NA	CASSLRDGNQPQHF	TGTGCCAGCTCACTCCGGGACGGTAATCAGCCCCAGCATTTT
TRBV2	NA	TRBJ2-3	TRBD2	CASRAGLVTDTQYF	TGTGCCAGCAGGGCAGGACTAGTCACAGATACGCAGTATTTT
TRBV5-1	NA	TRBJ2-7	TRBD2	CASSLGGGPAYEQYF	TGCGCCAGCAGCTTGGGCGGGGGGCCCGCCTACGAGCAGTACTTC
TRBV7-2	NA	TRBJ2-1	TRBD1	CASSSNRGLGNEQFF	TGTGCCAGCAGTTCCAACAGGGGATTGGGTAATGAGCAGTTCTTC
TRBV18	NA	TRBJ1-4	TRBD1	CASSRTGGVTNEKLFF	TGTGCCAGCTCCAGGACAGGGGGCGTAACTAATGAAAAACTGTTTTTT
TRBV10-3	NA	TRBJ2-3	NA	CAISAPDSSTDTQYF	TGTGCCATCAGTGCCCCGGACAGTTCCACAGATACGCAGTATTTT
TRBV27	NA	TRBJ1-2	TRBD1	CASSPGQNNYGYTF	TGTGCCAGTTCTCCGGGACAGAATAACTATGGCTACACCTTC
TRBV5-1	NA	TRBJ1-4	TRBD1	CASSPGQGGEKLFF	TGCGCCAGCAGCCCAGGACAGGGTGGTGAAAAACTGTTTTTT
TRBV3-1/TRBV3-2	NA	TRBJ2-1	NA	CASKGGSYNEQFF	TGTGCCAGCAAGGGGGGCTCCTACAATGAGCAGTTCTTC
TRBV7-9	NA	TRBJ2-1	NA	CASSLNPGLGKFF	TGTGCCAGCAGCTTAAATCCGGGTCTCGGCAAATTCTTC
TRBV27	NA	TRBJ1-6	TRBD1	CASSWTGLGNSPLHF	TGTGCCAGCAGCTGGACAGGGTTAGGTAATTCACCCCTCCACTTT
TRBV7-2	NA	TRBJ2-7	TRBD2	CASSSAGGGSYEQYF	TGTGCCAGCAGCTCGGCGGGCGGGGGGTCCTACGAGCAGTACTTC
TRBV19	few	TRBJ2-6	NA	CASSIEGFEILGSGANVLTF	TGTGCCAGTAGTATAGAGGGGTTTGAAATTCTGGGGTCTGGGGCCAACGTCCTGACTTTC
TRBV4-1	NA	TRBJ2-2	TRBD1	CASSRGQGWVGELFF	TGCGCCAGCAGCCGGGGACAGGGGTGGGTCGGGGAGCTGTTTTTT
TRBV19	NA	TRBJ1-1	NA	CASSITGDRLAFF	TGTGCCAGTAGTATCACAGGTGACCGGTTGGCTTTCTTT
TRBV5-1	NA	TRBJ2-4	TRBD1	CASSQGQQETNIQYF	TGCGCCAGCAGCCAGGGACAGCAAGAAACAAACATTCAGTACTTC
TRBV12-3/TRBV12-4	NA	TRBJ1-1	TRBD1	CASSFDRVAEAFF	TGTGCCAGCAGTTTTGACAGGGTGGCTGAAGCTTTCTTT
TRBV6-5	NA	TRBJ1-6	NA	CASTPGQARDSPLHF	TGTGCCAGCACCCCCGGACAAGCAAGGGATTCACCCCTCCACTTT
TRBV11-2	NA	TRBJ2-2	NA	CASSLIRGFTGELFF	TGTGCCAGCAGCTTAATCAGAGGGTTCACCGGGGAGCTGTTTTTT
TRBV15	NA	TRBJ1-4	NA	CATSRAATNEKLFF	TGTGCCACCAGCAGGGCAGCAACTAATGAAAAACTGTTTTTT
TRBV28	few	TRBJ1-1	NA	CASRSGTLNTEAFF	TGTGCCAGCAGGTCGGGGACTCTGAACACTGAAGCTTTCTTT
TRBV12-3/TRBV12-4	NA	TRBJ1-1	TRBD1	CASSLGTGAAFF	TGTGCCAGCAGTTTAGGGACAGGGGCTGCTTTCTTT
TRBV27	NA	TRBJ2-7	TRBD1	CASSLSSGGSYEQYF	TGTGCCAGCAGTTTATCGTCAGGGGGCTCCTACGAGCAGTACTTC
TRBV9	NA	TRBJ2-2	TRBD1	CASSVGTGASTGELFF	TGTGCCAGCAGCGTAGGGACAGGGGCGAGCACCGGGGAGCTGTTTTTT
TRBV27	NA	TRBJ1-3	NA	CASSPSGAPLSTIYF	TGTGCCAGCAGTCCATCCGGGGCCCCGTTATCGACCATATATTTT
TRBV5-4	NA	TRBJ1-4	TRBD1	CASSAGQGAGEKLFF	TGTGCCAGCAGCGCGGGACAGGGGGCTGGTGAAAAACTGTTTTTT
TRBV18	NA	TRBJ1-1	NA	CASSPQAMNTEAFF	TGTGCCAGCTCACCCCAGGCCATGAACACTGAAGCTTTCTTT
TRBV2	once	TRBJ2-2	NA	CATPSSGGYTGELFF	TGTGCCACCCCTTCCTCCGGAGGGTACACCGGGGAGCTGTTTTTT